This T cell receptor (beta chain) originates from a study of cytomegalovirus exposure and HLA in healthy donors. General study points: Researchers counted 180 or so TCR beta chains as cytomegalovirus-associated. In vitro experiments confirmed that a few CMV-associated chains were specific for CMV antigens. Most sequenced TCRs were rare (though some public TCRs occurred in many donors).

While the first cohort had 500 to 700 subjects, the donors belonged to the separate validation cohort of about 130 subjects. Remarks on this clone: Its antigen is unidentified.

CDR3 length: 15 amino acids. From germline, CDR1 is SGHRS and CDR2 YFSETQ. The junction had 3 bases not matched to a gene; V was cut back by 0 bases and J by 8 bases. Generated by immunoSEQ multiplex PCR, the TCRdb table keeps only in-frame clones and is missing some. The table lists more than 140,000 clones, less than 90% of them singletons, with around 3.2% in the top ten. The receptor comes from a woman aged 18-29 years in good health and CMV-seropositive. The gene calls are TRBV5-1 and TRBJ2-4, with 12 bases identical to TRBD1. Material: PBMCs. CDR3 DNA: TGCGCCAGCAGCTTGGAGGGACAGGGGGCTTACATTCAGTACTTC. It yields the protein CASSLEGQGAYIQYF.